This T cell receptor beta chain was sequenced in a study of cytomegalovirus exposure and HLA in healthy donors. Turning to the study itself: Unique TCRs numbering around 85 million, obtained from HLA-typed donors, made up an early data release.

Germline V gene data show CDR1 as SGHRS and CDR2 as YFSETQ. The V gene end was trimmed by 3 bases and the J gene end by 5 bases; junction bases not matched to a gene: 5. The CDR3 extends over 14 amino acids. With 60 Vbeta and 13 Jbeta primers, the PCR was carried out. Produced via immunoSEQ multiplex PCR; TCRdb's table is partial and in-frame only. The table lists over 110,000 clones, about four fifths of them singletons. The sequenced sample was PBMCs. The source of this sequence is a woman between 40 and 55 years old in good health and CMV-seropositive. V gene TRBV5-1 combines with J gene TRBJ2-3; 8 nucleotides align to TRBD1. CDR3 sequence: CASSSQGAGDTQYF. For the CDR3, the DNA is TGCGCCAGCAGCTCCCAGGGGGCTGGAGATACGCAGTATTTT.